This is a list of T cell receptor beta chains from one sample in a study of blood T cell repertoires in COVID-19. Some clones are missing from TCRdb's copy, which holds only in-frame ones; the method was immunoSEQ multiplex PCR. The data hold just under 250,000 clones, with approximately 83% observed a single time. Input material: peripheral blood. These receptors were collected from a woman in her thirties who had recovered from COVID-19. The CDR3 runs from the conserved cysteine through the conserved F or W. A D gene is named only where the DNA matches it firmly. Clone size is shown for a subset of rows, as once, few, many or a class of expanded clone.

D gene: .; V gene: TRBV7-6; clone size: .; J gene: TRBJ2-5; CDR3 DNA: TGTGCCAGCAGCTTAATCTCCGAGACCCAGTACTTC; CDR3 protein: CASSLISETQYF
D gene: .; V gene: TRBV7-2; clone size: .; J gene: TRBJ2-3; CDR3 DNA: TGTGCCAGCAGCTCTCAGTCCGGGGGCACAGATACGCAGTATTTT; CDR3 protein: CASSSQSGGTDTQYF
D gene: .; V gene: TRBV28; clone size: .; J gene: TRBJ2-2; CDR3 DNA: TGTGCCAGCAGTTCCCCTGGCAGGGAGCTGTTTTTT; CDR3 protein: CASSSPGRELFF
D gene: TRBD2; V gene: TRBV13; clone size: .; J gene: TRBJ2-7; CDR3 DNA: TGTGCCAGCAGCACCTCGACCTGGACTAGCGGGAGGGGACAGTACTTC; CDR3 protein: CASSTSTWTSGRGQYF
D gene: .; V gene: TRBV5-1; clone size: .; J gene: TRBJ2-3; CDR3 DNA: TGCGCCAGCAGCTTGGGCGAAAGCACAGATACGCAGTATTTT; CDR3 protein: CASSLGESTDTQYF
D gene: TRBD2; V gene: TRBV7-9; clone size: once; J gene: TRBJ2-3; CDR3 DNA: TGTGCCAGCAGCTTTCAGCGGGGGGGCAGAGATACGCAGTATTTT; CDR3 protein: CASSFQRGGRDTQYF
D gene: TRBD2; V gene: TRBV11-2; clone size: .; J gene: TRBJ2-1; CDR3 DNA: TGTGCCAGCAGCTTCGGGACTAGTGCTGAGCAGTTCTTC; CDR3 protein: CASSFGTSAEQFF
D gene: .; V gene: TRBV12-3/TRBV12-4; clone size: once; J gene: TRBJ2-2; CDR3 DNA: TGTGCCAGCAGTTTTATCGGTCCCGGGGAGCTGTTTTTT; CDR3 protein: CASSFIGPGELFF
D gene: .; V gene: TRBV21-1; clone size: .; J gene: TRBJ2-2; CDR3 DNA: TGTGCCAGCAGCAAAGAGGACAGATACACCGGGGAGCTGTTTTTT; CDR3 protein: CASSKEDRYTGELFF
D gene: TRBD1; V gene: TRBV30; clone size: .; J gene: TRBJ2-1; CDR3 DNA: TGTGCCTGTAACAGGGGATCCTACAATGAGCAGTTCTTC; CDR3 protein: CACNRGSYNEQFF
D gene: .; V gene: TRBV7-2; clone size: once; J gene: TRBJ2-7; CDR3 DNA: TGTGCCAGCAGCTTATCCCTAGCGAGCAACGAGCAGTACTTC; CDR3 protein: CASSLSLASNEQYF
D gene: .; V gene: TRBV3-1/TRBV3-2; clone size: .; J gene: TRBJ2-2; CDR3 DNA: TGTGCCAGCAGCCTAACGGGGGGCATCACCGGGGAGCTGTTTTTT; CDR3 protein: CASSLTGGITGELFF
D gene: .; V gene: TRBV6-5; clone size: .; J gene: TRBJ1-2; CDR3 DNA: TGTGCCAGCATGGGGGGGATCTCAAAAGGCTACACCTTC; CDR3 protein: CASMGGISKGYTF
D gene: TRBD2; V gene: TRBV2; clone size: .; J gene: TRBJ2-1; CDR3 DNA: TGTGCCAGCAGTGTTTTTAGCGGGGGGGCCTACAATGAGCAGTTCTTC; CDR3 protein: CASSVFSGGAYNEQFF
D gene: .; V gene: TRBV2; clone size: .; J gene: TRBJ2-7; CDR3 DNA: TGTGCCAGCAGTGAAGCGCTTCAGGGCTTCGGGCAGTACTTC; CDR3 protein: CASSEALQGFGQYF
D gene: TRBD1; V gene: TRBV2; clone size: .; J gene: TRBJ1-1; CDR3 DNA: TGTGCCAGCAGCCGGACAGGGGGCATTACTGAAGCTTTCTTT; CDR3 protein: CASSRTGGITEAFF
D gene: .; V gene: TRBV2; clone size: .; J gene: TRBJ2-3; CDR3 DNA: TGTGCCAGCAGTGATAGGCGGGGGCTAACAGATACGCAGTATTTT; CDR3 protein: CASSDRRGLTDTQYF
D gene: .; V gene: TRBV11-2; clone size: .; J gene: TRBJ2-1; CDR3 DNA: TGTGCCAGCAGCCCGCGGACTGACCGACTTAGGGATGAGCAGTTCTTC; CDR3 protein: CASSPRTDRLRDEQFF
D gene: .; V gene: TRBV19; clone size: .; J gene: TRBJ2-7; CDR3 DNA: TGTGCCAGTAGTTTGGCGGGGGCCCCCTACGAGCAGTACTTC; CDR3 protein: CASSLAGAPYEQYF
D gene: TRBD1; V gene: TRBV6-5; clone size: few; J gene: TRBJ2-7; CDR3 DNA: TGTGCCAGCAGCCGGGACAGCCCCTCCGAGCAGTACTTC; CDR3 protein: CASSRDSPSEQYF
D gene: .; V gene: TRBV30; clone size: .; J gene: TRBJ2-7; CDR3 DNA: TGTGCCTGGAACCCATTACACAGCTACGAGCAGTACTTC; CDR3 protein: CAWNPLHSYEQYF
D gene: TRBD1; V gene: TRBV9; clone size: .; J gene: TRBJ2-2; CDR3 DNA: TGTGCCAGCAGCGTTCCCGACAGGGTTGATACCGGGGAGCTGTTTTTT; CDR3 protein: CASSVPDRVDTGELFF
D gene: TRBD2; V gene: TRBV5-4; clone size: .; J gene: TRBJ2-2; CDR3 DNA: TGTGCCAGCAGCCTTTCAGGACTAGCGGGAACCGGGGAGCTGTTTTTT; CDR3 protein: CASSLSGLAGTGELFF
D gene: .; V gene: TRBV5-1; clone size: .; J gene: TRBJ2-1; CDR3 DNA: TGCGCCAGCAGCTTGGACCCGGGGGACCTTTACAATGAGCAGTTCTTC; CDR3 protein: CASSLDPGDLYNEQFF
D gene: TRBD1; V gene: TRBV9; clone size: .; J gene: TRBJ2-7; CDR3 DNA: TGTGCCAGCAGCCCCAGTCCGGGACAGTCGGTCTACGAGCAGTACTTC; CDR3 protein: CASSPSPGQSVYEQYF
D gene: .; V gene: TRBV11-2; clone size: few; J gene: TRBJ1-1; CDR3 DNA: TGTGCCAGCAGCTCCCGCCTTGGGAGGGTAAGTGAAGCTTTCTTT; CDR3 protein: CASSSRLGRVSEAFF
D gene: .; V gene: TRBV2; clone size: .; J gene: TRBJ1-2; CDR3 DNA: TGTGCAGAGACAGGAGGAAACTATGGCTACACCTTC; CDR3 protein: CAETGGNYGYTF
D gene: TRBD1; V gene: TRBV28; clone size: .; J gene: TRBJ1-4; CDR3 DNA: TGTGCCAGCAGACTCGGACAGGTCGAGCCGTGGAAACTGTTTTTT; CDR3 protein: CASRLGQVEPWKLFF
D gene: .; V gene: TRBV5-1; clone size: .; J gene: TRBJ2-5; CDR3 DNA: TGCGCCAGCAGCTTTGGGCGATACCAAGAGACCCAGTACTTC; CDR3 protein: CASSFGRYQETQYF
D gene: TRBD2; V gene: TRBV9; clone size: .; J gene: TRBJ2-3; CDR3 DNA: TGTGCCAGCAGCCAGAGCGGGGGGGCCGGGGATACGCAGTATTTT; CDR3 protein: CASSQSGGAGDTQYF
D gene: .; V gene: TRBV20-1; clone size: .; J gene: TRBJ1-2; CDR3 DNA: TGCAGTGCTAGCGGGGATGGCTACACCTTC; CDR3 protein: CSASGDGYTF
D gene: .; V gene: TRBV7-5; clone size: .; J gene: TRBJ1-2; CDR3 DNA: TGTGTCAGAAGCTTAGTTACAGGGGCCTATGGCTACACCTTC; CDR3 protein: CVRSLVTGAYGYTF
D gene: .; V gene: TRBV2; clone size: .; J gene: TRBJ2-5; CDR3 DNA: TGTGCCAGCAGTTACCGGACTGACGGCGGGACCCAGTACTTC; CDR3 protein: CASSYRTDGGTQYF
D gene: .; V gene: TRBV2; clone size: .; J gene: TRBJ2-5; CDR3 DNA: TGTGCCAGCAGTGAGGGGGGGCCCCAAGAGACCCAGTACTTC; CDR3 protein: CASSEGGPQETQYF
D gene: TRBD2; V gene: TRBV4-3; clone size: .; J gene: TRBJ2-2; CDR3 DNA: TGCGCCAGCAGCCGCAGACTAGCGGGGGGTACCGGGGAGCTGTTTTTT; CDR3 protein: CASSRRLAGGTGELFF
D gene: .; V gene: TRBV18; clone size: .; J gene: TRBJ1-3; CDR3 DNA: TGTGCCAGCTCAGAATCTTCAGGGTTGTCTGGAAACACCATATATTTT; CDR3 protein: CASSESSGLSGNTIYF
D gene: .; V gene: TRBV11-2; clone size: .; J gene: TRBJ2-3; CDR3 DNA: TGTGCCAGCAGCTTAGGAGAGGGGGTCCAGGGCACAGATACGCAGTATTTT; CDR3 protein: CASSLGEGVQGTDTQYF
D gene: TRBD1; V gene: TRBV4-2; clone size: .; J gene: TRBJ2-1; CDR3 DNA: TGTGCCAGCAGCCAAGACGGACAGGGGATCAATGAGCAGTTCTTC; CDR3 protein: CASSQDGQGINEQFF
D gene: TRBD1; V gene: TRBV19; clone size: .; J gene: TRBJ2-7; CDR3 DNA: TGTGCCAGTAGCCTCTCCCGGGACAGGGATTACGAGCAGTACTTC; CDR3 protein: CASSLSRDRDYEQYF
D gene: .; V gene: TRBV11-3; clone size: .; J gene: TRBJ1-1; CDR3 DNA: TGTGCCAGCAGCCCCGGGAGAGAGTACGGGACTGAAGCTTTCTTT; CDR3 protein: CASSPGREYGTEAFF
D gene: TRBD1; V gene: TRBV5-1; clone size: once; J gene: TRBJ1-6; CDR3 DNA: TGCGCCAGCGACTCACTTCCGGGACAGTTTAATTCACCCCTCCACTTT; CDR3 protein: CASDSLPGQFNSPLHF
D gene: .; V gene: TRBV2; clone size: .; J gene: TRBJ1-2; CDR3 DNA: TGTGCCAGCAGTGATACCGGGAACTATGGCTACACCTTC; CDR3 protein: CASSDTGNYGYTF
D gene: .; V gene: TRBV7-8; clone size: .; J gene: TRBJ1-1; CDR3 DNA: TGTGCCAGCACTCCGGGACTCGGCACTGAAGCTTTCTTT; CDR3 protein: CASTPGLGTEAFF
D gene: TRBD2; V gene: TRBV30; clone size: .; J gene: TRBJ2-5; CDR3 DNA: TGTGCCTGGAGTGTTTTAGCGGGGGGGGAGACCCAGTACTTC; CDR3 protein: CAWSVLAGGETQYF
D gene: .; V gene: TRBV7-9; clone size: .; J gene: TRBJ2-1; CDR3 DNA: TGTGCCAGCAGCTCCCTACTAGTTGAGCAGTTCTTC; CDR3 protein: CASSSLLVEQFF
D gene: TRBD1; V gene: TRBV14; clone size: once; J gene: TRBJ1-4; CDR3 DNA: TGTGCCAGCAGCTCCCGGGACAGGGGAAATAATGAAAAACTGTTTTTT; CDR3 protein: CASSSRDRGNNEKLFF
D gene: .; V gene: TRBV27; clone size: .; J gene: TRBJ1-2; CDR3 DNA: TGTGCCAGCAGTTTAACTGGAGCCTATGGCTACACCTTC; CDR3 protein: CASSLTGAYGYTF
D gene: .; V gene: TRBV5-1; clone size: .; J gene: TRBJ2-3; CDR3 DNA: TGCGCCAGCAGCCCATTTTTAGGGGCAGATACGCAGTATTTT; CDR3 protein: CASSPFLGADTQYF